This T cell receptor beta chain originates from a study of blood T cell repertoires in COVID-19. As for the study in general: Italy, Spain and the United States were the sources of the convalescent and acute COVID-19 samples.

In the authors' methods: By means of reference gene primer amplification, nucleated cell counts were estimated. Libraries were prepared by immunoSEQ multiplex PCR; TCRdb keeps only in-frame clonotypes and omits some of them. V and J calls and clone size are as listed in that table; D and trimming were resolved from the DNA. The sample lists some 330,000 clones; 86% were seen once. Germline V gene data show CDR1 as LNHDA and CDR2 as SQIVND (reference sequence). The V gene end was trimmed by 4 bases and the J gene end by 4 bases; junction bases not matched to a gene: 3. The CDR3 runs to 15 residues. This chain uses TRBV19 with TRBJ2-2; 10 nucleotides align to TRBD2. The origin of this receptor is a man aged 25 to 40 who had recovered from COVID-19. Sequenced material: PBMCs or T cells enriched from blood (not recorded which). CDR3 DNA: TGTGCCAGTAGTAAAATAGCGGGAGGCACCGGGGAGCTGTTTTTT. Residues: CASSKIAGGTGELFF.